This TCR beta chain came from a study of OX40 agonist ivuxolimab in advanced cancers. Germline CDR1 reads SNHLY; CDR2 reads FYNNEI. The CDR3 covers 14 residues. Trimming shortened V by 7 bases and J by 2 bases, and 13 bases separated the two germline ends. This clone was picked up a small number of times. The target antigen is unknown. Study results and limitations: Relative to CD4+ cells, CD8+ T cells on average had more expanded clones.

Method: immunoSEQ multiplex PCR; TCRdb's copy keeps in-frame clones and lacks some. Here the sample spans roughly 67,000 clones, about four fifths being singletons. At cycle 4 day 1, cycle 7 day 1, and baseline, blood was sampled. The sequenced sample was CD4+ or CD8+ T cells sorted from blood, obtained in a trial of the OX40 agonist ivuxolimab. J is TRBJ2-3 and V is TRBV2; D not resolved. The sequence came from an adult with an advanced solid tumor such as melanoma, head and neck, liver or kidney cancer. As DNA, the CDR3 is TGTGCCAGCACGGCCCAGCCAGACACAGATACGCAGTATTTT. Its protein product is CASTAQPDTDTQYF.